Listed below are T cell receptor beta chains from one sample, sequenced in a study of blood T cell repertoires in COVID-19. Assay used: immunoSEQ multiplex PCR; TCRdb lists only in-frame clones, some missing. The table includes 190,000 or so clones, 80% to 90% detected once. The specimen was peripheral blood. These TCRs come from a woman aged 18-29 years who had recovered from COVID-19. CDR3s include the opening cysteine and the closing phenylalanine or tryptophan. D genes are given only for firm matches. A row's size may be missing; if present it is once, few, many or a size class.

TRBV7-3,few,TRBD2,TRBJ2-1,TGTGCCAGCAGCTTAAGAAGGACTAGCGTCTACAATGAGCAGTTCTTC,CASSLRRTSVYNEQFF
TRBV18,.,.,TRBJ1-3,TGTGCCAGCTCACCGGGCGCAGGCTCTGGAAACACCATATATTTT,CASSPGAGSGNTIYF
TRBV2,few,TRBD2,TRBJ2-2,TGTGCCAGCAGCGACCGGCTAGCGGGAGGGCCTTTCGGGGAGCTGTTTTTT,CASSDRLAGGPFGELFF
TRBV9,.,.,TRBJ2-1,TGTGCCAGCAGCCCTTGGGACAACTACAATGAGCAGTTCTTC,CASSPWDNYNEQFF
TRBV25-1,.,.,TRBJ2-7,TGTGCCAGCAGTGAACGAGGGAGCCTCTACGAGCAGTACTTC,CASSERGSLYEQYF
TRBV7-9,few,.,TRBJ1-5,TGTGCCAGCAGCCGATCGGGGCAACAGGGTCAGCCCCAGCATTTT,CASSRSGQQGQPQHF
TRBV6-2/TRBV6-3,.,.,TRBJ1-2,TGTGCCAGCAGTTGGACAGAAAACTATGGCTACACCTTC,CASSWTENYGYTF
TRBV6-6,once,.,TRBJ2-1,TGTGCCAGCAGTTACTCTACTGACAATGAGCAGTTCTTC,CASSYSTDNEQFF
TRBV27,.,TRBD2,TRBJ2-1,TGTGCCAGCAGTACGTCCCTAGCGGACTCCTACAATGAGCAGTTCTTC,CASSTSLADSYNEQFF
TRBV19,.,TRBD1,TRBJ1-1,TGTGCCAGTAGGGATCATTCAGGGGGACGGAACACTGAAGCTTTCTTT,CASRDHSGGRNTEAFF
TRBV7-2,.,.,TRBJ2-5,TGTGCCAGCAGCTTTAACAGGCCACAAGAGACCCAGTACTTC,CASSFNRPQETQYF
TRBV7-9,.,.,TRBJ2-2,TGTGCCAGCAGCCACTTGGCCGGGGAGCTGTTTTTT,CASSHLAGELFF
TRBV6-5,.,.,TRBJ1-2,TGTGCCAGCACCTCCTCTTACAGGGTCGGAGGTGGCTACACCTTC,CASTSSYRVGGGYTF
TRBV30,.,.,TRBJ2-3,TGTGCCTGGAATCTCCGGGAAACTAGCACAGATACGCAGTATTTT,CAWNLRETSTDTQYF
TRBV7-2,.,TRBD2,TRBJ2-3,TGTGCCAGCGGTACTAAGCGGGAAGATACGCAGTATTTT,CASGTKREDTQYF
TRBV19,.,TRBD1,TRBJ1-1,TGTGCCAGTAAAATGACAGGGGAAGTGGGTGAAGCTTTCTTT,CASKMTGEVGEAFF
TRBV7-2,.,TRBD1,TRBJ1-3,TGTGCCAGCAGCTCACCAGGGGGCAGCTCCGGCGGAAACACCATATATTTT,CASSSPGGSSGGNTIYF
TRBV29-1,.,.,TRBJ1-3,TGCAGCGTCTTTGACAGTCATACTGGAAACACCATATATTTT,CSVFDSHTGNTIYF
TRBV7-8,.,.,TRBJ1-4,TGTGCCAGCAGCTCCCTCTCGGGGGAAAAACTGTTTTTT,CASSSLSGEKLFF
TRBV4-1,few,.,TRBJ1-3,TGCGCCAGCAGCCAAGTGGGGGGTGCGGGCACCATATATTTT,CASSQVGGAGTIYF
TRBV7-8,.,.,TRBJ2-3,TGTGCCAGCAGCTTAGCCTACCGACAAGACACAGATACGCAGTATTTT,CASSLAYRQDTDTQYF
TRBV4-3,.,.,TRBJ2-6,TGCGCCAGCAGCTCCCGGGGGGCCAACGTCCTGACTTTC,CASSSRGANVLTF
TRBV12-3/TRBV12-4,.,.,TRBJ1-2,TGTGCCAGCAGTCCAAGGCGGATTCAGGGCTACACCTTC,CASSPRRIQGYTF
TRBV7-6,.,.,TRBJ1-3,TGTGCCAGCAGCTTAGCGGGACAAAGCTCTGGAAACACCATATATTTT,CASSLAGQSSGNTIYF
TRBV19,once,TRBD1,TRBJ2-5,TGTGCCAGTAGTCGGGACAGAGAGACCCAGTACTTC,CASSRDRETQYF
TRBV5-8,.,TRBD2,TRBJ2-1,TGTGCCAGCAGCTTGACAGGGACTAGGTACAATGAGCAGTTCTTC,CASSLTGTRYNEQFF
TRBV19,.,TRBD2,TRBJ2-3,TGTGCCAGTAGTATCGAGGGAGGGGACACAGATACGCAGTATTTT,CASSIEGGDTDTQYF
TRBV18,.,.,TRBJ1-2,TGTGCCAGCTCACCACCGGGCTCCTCCTATGGCTACACCTTC,CASSPPGSSYGYTF
TRBV5-1,.,TRBD1,TRBJ1-2,TGCGCCAGCAGCTTTACAGGGGACAACTATGGCTACACCTTC,CASSFTGDNYGYTF
TRBV15,.,TRBD1,TRBJ1-5,TGTGCCACCAGCAGTGGCCCCGGGACAGATAATCAGCCCCAGCATTTT,CATSSGPGTDNQPQHF
TRBV7-9,.,TRBD2,TRBJ2-1,TGTGCCAGCAGCCAACTAGCGGGAGGGCCGTTGGCTGAGCAGTTCTTC,CASSQLAGGPLAEQFF
TRBV14,.,TRBD1,TRBJ1-5,TGTGCCAGCAGCCAATTTTTCCCGGTCCGGGACAGGGACAATCAGCCCCAGCATTTT,CASSQFFPVRDRDNQPQHF
TRBV4-1,once,.,TRBJ2-6,TGCGCCAGCAGCCAAGGCGGCAGGGCAGGGGCCAACGTCCTGACTTTC,CASSQGGRAGANVLTF
TRBV7-9,.,.,TRBJ2-5,TGTGCCAGCAGCTCGGGGTCCCCGGCGACCCAGTACTTC,CASSSGSPATQYF
TRBV7-6,.,.,TRBJ2-1,TGTGCCAGCAGCTTACCACTAGCTGAGCAGTTCTTC,CASSLPLAEQFF
TRBV27,.,.,TRBJ1-1,TGTGCCAGCAGTTTAGTACAGAACACTGAAGCTTTCTTT,CASSLVQNTEAFF
TRBV19,few,.,TRBJ1-2,TGTGCCACCCACACAAATCTCTACTATGGCTACACCTTC,CATHTNLYYGYTF
TRBV7-2,.,TRBD2,TRBJ2-2,TGTGCCAGCAGCGCCCAGCGGGGGGGCCCGAACACCGGGGAGCTGTTTTTT,CASSAQRGGPNTGELFF
TRBV7-2,.,TRBD1,TRBJ2-5,TGTGCCAGCAGCCAATTCTCGGGACAGCAAGAGACCCAGTACTTC,CASSQFSGQQETQYF
TRBV7-9,.,.,TRBJ1-1,TGTGCCAGCAGCTTAGTGGTAGGGACTGCTTTCTTT,CASSLVVGTAFF
TRBV4-1,.,TRBD2,TRBJ2-3,TGCGCCAGCAGCCATAGCGGGGGGGCCGTAGATACGCAGTATTTT,CASSHSGGAVDTQYF
TRBV5-4,.,TRBD1,TRBJ2-2,TGTGCCAGCAGCTCCCGGGACAGAAACACCGGGGAGCTGTTTTTT,CASSSRDRNTGELFF
TRBV24-1,.,.,TRBJ2-2,TGTGCCACCAGGGGGACTTTGGCCGGGGAGCTGTTTTTT,CATRGTLAGELFF
TRBV4-1,.,.,TRBJ2-2,TGCGCCAGCAGCCAAGCCCCCTTAACCGGGACTTCGAACACCGGGGAGCTGTTTTTT,CASSQAPLTGTSNTGELFF
TRBV5-1,.,.,TRBJ2-7,TGCGCCAGCAGCCGCGGGGACTTCGCCTACGAGCAGTACTTC,CASSRGDFAYEQYF